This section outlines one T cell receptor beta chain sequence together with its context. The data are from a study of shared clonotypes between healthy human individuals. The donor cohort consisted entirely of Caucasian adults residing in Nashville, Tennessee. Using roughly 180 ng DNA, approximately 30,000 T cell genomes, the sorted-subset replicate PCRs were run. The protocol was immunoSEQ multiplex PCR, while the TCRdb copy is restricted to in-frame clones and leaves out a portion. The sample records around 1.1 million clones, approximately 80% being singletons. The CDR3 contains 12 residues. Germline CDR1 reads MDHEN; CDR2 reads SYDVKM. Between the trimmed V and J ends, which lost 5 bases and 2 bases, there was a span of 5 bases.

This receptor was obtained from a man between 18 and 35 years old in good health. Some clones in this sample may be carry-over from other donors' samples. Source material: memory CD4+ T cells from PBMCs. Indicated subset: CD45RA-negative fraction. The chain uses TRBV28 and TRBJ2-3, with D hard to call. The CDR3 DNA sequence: TGTGCCAGCAGTCCAGACACAGATACGCAGTATTTT. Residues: CASSPDTDTQYF.